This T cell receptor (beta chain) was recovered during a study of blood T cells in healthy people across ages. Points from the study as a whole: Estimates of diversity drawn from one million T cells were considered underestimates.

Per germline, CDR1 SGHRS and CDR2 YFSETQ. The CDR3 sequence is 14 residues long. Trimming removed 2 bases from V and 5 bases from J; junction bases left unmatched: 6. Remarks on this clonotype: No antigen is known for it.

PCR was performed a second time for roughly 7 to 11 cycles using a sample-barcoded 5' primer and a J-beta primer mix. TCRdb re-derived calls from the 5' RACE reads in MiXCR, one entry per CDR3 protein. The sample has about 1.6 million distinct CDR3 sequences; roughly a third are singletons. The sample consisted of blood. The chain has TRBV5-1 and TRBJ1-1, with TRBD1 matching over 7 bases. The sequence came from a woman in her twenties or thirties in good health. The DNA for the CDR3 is TGCGCCAGCAGCTTTGAGGGGGCGCTTACTGAAGCTTTCTTT. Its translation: CASSFEGALTEAFF.